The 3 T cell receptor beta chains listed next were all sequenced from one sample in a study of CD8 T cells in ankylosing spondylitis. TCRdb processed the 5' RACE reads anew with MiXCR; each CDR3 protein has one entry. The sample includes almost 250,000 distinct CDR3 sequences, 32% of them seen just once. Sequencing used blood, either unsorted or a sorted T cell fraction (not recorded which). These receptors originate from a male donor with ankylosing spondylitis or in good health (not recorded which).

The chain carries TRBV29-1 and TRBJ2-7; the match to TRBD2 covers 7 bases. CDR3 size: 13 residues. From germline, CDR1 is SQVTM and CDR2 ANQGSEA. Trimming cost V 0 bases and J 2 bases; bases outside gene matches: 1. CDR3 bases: TGCAGCGTTGAAGAGGGGAGGGCCTACGAGCAGTACTTC. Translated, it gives CSVEEGRAYEQYF.

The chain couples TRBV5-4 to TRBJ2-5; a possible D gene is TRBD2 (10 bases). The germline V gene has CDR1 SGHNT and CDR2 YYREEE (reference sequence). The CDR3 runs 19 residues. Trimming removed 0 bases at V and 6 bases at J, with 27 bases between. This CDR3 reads CASSLAWGQGSGGPQTQYF. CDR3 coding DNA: TGTGCCAGCAGCTTGGCCTGGGGACAGGGTAGCGGGGGGCCCCAGACCCAGTACTTC.

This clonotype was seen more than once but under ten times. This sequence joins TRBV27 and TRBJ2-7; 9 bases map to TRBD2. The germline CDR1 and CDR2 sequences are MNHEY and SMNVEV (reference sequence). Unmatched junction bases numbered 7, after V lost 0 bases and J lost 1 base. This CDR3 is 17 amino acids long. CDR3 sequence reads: CASSLSRGGLRSYEQYF. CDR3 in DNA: TGTGCCAGCAGTTTATCGCGGGGGGGACTACGGTCCTACGAGCAGTACTTC.